This T cell receptor beta chain was sequenced for a study of T cells in Graves' hyperthyroidism and ophthalmopathy. General observations from the study: Onset of ophthalmopathy came a median roughly 6.4 months after the model predicted it. Also found in blood were most expanded thyroid clonotypes above 0.001.

In regard to this clonotype: Its target is unknown.

An absence of ophthalmopathy progression within 18 months meant stable Graves' hyperthyroidism. Aged 18 to 65, the patients had hyperthyroidism that was newly diagnosed and had lasted under 2 months. The length of the CDR3 is 12 residues. Trimming took 4 bases from V and 6 from J, leaving 10 bases between them. Germline loops: CDR1 SQVTM, CDR2 ANQGSEA. The investigators amplified TCR beta CDR3 regions from RNA transcripts. The study used the HTBI primer set for a first-round RT-PCR of the TCR CDR3. MiXCR was run by TCRdb on the multiplex PCR reads, yielding one entry per CDR3 protein. This table holds about 840,000 distinct CDR3 sequences, around 39% found once.

J is TRBJ1-5 and V is TRBV29-1, with D perhaps TRBD1 (6 bases). The receptor was isolated from a man between 18 and 29 years old with Graves' hyperthyroidism. The sequenced material came from blood. The CDR3 DNA is TGCAGCGTTGGACAGGCACTTCAGCCCCAGCATTTT. Its protein product is CSVGQALQPQHF.